A selection of T cell receptor beta chains follows, all from one sample in a study of cytomegalovirus exposure and HLA in healthy donors. Only in-frame clones appear in the TCRdb table, and some are missing; sequencing was by immunoSEQ multiplex PCR. Among more than 150,000 clones listed, roughly 88% were seen once. Sequenced input: PBMCs. The receptors were gathered from a man aged 18 to 30 in good health and CMV-seropositive. Each CDR3 is given with its conserved first and last residue. D genes are given only for firm matches. Clone size is stated in some rows and not others, as once, few, many or a class when expanded.

>13|TRBJ2-7|TRBV6-4|medium-sized|-
CASSDGYGATQYF
TGTGCCAGCAGTGACGGTTATGGGGCAACGCAGTACTTC
>15|TRBJ1-2|TRBV5-1|-|-
CASSLETVGGSGYTF
TGCGCCAGCAGCTTGGAAACGGTGGGGGGGAGCGGCTACACCTTC
>14|TRBJ2-3|TRBV6-5|-|TRBD1
CASSDGTGADTQYF
TGTGCCAGCAGTGACGGGACAGGGGCAGATACGCAGTATTTT
>15|TRBJ2-6|TRBV10-3|-|-
CAISGQPSGANVLTF
TGTGCCATCAGCGGACAGCCCTCTGGGGCCAACGTCCTGACTTTC
>15|TRBJ1-2|TRBV10-3|once|-
CAISESVGKRGGYTF
TGTGCCATCAGTGAATCGGTTGGTAAAAGAGGTGGCTACACCTTC
>15|TRBJ1-3|TRBV6-6|-|TRBD1
CASSYSTGQGNTIYF
TGTGCCAGCAGTTACTCAACGGGACAGGGAAACACCATATATTTT
>14|TRBJ2-7|TRBV2|-|TRBD2
CASRPSGASYEQYF
TGTGCCAGCAGACCTAGCGGGGCGTCCTACGAGCAGTACTTC
>16|TRBJ2-7|TRBV4-1|-|TRBD1
CASSQLQGASSYEQYF
TGCGCCAGCAGCCAGTTACAGGGGGCAAGCTCCTACGAGCAGTACTTC
>18|TRBJ2-1|TRBV9|-|-
CASSVVRNTRSSYNEQFF
TGTGCCAGCAGCGTAGTGAGGAATACGCGGAGCTCCTACAATGAGCAGTTCTTC
>17|TRBJ2-4|TRBV19|-|TRBD1
CASSGTGGVLAKNIQYF
TGTGCCAGTAGTGGGACAGGGGGTGTGTTAGCCAAAAACATTCAGTACTTC
>14|TRBJ2-7|TRBV30|-|-
CACSGGARSYEQYF
TGTGCCTGCTCTGGGGGGGCGAGGTCCTACGAGCAGTACTTC
>14|TRBJ2-7|TRBV6-5|-|-
CASSWSSSAYEQYF
TGTGCCAGCAGTTGGTCCTCCAGCGCCTACGAGCAGTACTTC
>15|TRBJ1-6|TRBV5-1|-|-
CASSLGGARSSPLHF
TGCGCCAGCAGCTTGGGGGGCGCGAGGAGTTCACCCCTCCACTTT
>16|TRBJ1-2|TRBV6-1|-|-
CASSEEYEKLVYGYTF
TGTGCCAGCAGTGAAGAGTACGAGAAGTTGGTCTATGGCTACACCTTC
>17|TRBJ2-2|TRBV5-4|-|TRBD2
CASSLGIAGGQAGELFF
TGTGCCAGCAGCTTAGGTATAGCGGGGGGCCAGGCCGGGGAGCTGTTTTTT
>16|TRBJ1-4|TRBV5-4|-|-
CASSWGGGATNEKLFF
TGTGCCAGCAGCTGGGGCGGGGGTGCAACTAATGAAAAACTGTTTTTT
>16|TRBJ2-3|TRBV18|-|-
CASSNLKGTSTDTQYF
TGTGCCAGCTCAAACCTAAAGGGGACTAGCACAGATACGCAGTATTTT
>15|TRBJ1-1|TRBV2|-|-
CASRPTGGLNTEAFF
TGTGCCAGCAGACCAACGGGGGGGCTGAACACTGAAGCTTTCTTT
>15|TRBJ2-3|TRBV9|-|-
CASSVVAGPRDTQYF
TGTGCCAGCAGCGTAGTGGCAGGGCCGCGGGATACGCAGTATTTT
>14|TRBJ2-7|TRBV5-1|-|TRBD1
CASSAGTGKNEQYF
TGCGCCAGCAGCGCCGGGACAGGGAAAAACGAGCAGTACTTC
>12|TRBJ1-2|TRBV10-3|-|-
CAISPTEYGYTF
TGTGCCATCAGCCCTACTGAGTATGGCTACACCTTC
>14|TRBJ2-1|TRBV7-2|-|-
CASSPNKAANEQFF
TGTGCCAGCAGCCCGAACAAAGCGGCCAATGAGCAGTTCTTC
>15|TRBJ2-1|TRBV5-1|-|-
CASSLVIGYQNEQFF
TGCGCCAGCAGCTTGGTAATTGGTTATCAGAATGAGCAGTTCTTC
>14|TRBJ2-1|TRBV14|-|-
CASSQVGGYNEQFF
TGTGCCAGCAGCCAAGTCGGGGGTTACAATGAGCAGTTCTTC
>16|TRBJ2-7|TRBV2|-|TRBD2
CASSARWGLAGVEQYF
TGTGCCAGCAGTGCTCGTTGGGGACTAGCGGGGGTCGAGCAGTACTTC
>12|TRBJ1-1|TRBV9|-|-
CASSLGNTEAFF
TGTGCCAGCAGCCTCGGGAACACTGAAGCTTTCTTT
>13|TRBJ2-7|TRBV6-1|-|-
CASRQGVIYEQYF
TGTGCCAGCAGGCAAGGGGTGATCTACGAGCAGTACTTC
>15|TRBJ1-5|TRBV30|-|TRBD1
CAWSLGGQAAGAQHF
TGTGCCTGGAGTCTCGGGGGACAGGCGGCGGGGGCCCAGCATTTT
>14|TRBJ2-4|TRBV5-1|-|-
CASSLGKRESIQYF
TGCGCCAGCAGCTTGGGGAAGAGGGAGAGCATTCAGTACTTC
>14|TRBJ1-2|TRBV7-9|-|-
CASRSVGGNYGYTF
TGTGCCAGCAGATCGGTCGGGGGGAACTATGGCTACACCTTC
>17|TRBJ2-7|TRBV27|-|TRBD1
CASSSSLRQGFSYEQYF
TGTGCCAGCAGTTCATCCCTCAGACAGGGCTTCTCCTACGAGCAGTACTTC
>13|TRBJ2-7|TRBV21-1|-|-
CASSNGTGVEQYF
TGTGCCAGCAGCAACGGGACAGGGGTCGAGCAGTACTTC
>15|TRBJ2-3|TRBV5-1|-|TRBD1
CASSWTGTGSDTQYF
TGCGCCAGCAGCTGGACCGGGACAGGGTCAGATACGCAGTATTTT
>14|TRBJ2-1|TRBV11-2|-|TRBD1
CASSLGQVFHEQFF
TGTGCCAGCAGCTTGGGACAGGTTTTCCATGAGCAGTTCTTC
>15|TRBJ1-2|TRBV5-4|-|-
CASSLDGLDNYGYTF
TGTGCCAGCAGCTTGGATGGGCTGGATAACTATGGCTACACCTTC
>15|TRBJ2-7|TRBV18|-|-
CASFFKQKAAYEQYF
TGTGCCAGCTTTTTCAAGCAGAAGGCGGCATACGAGCAGTACTTC
>13|TRBJ1-5|TRBV7-9|-|-
CSSSLNRRQPQHF
TGTTCCAGCAGCTTAAATCGTCGTCAGCCCCAGCATTTT
>12|TRBJ2-1|TRBV6-1|-|-
CASSGTSDKQFF
TGTGCCAGCAGTGGGACTTCCGACAAGCAGTTCTTC
>15|TRBJ2-1|TRBV7-7|-|-
CASSQTHTSYNEQFF
TGTGCTAGCAGCCAAACCCACACCTCCTACAATGAGCAGTTCTTC
>12|TRBJ2-5|TRBV15|-|-
CATSRDTGAQYF
TGTGCCACCAGCAGAGATACTGGGGCTCAGTACTTC
>15|TRBJ1-6|TRBV23-1|-|-
CASSQSERGGSPLHF
TGCGCCAGCAGTCAATCCGAAAGGGGAGGTTCACCCCTCCACTTT